The 22 T cell receptor beta chains presented below share a single source sample, sequenced in a study of blood T cell repertoires in COVID-19. Clones were sequenced by immunoSEQ multiplex PCR, and TCRdb holds only the in-frame ones, with some missing. The sample has approximately 240,000 clones; approximately 84% are singletons. Material for sequencing was peripheral blood. Source of these receptors: a man aged 45-60 years who had recovered from COVID-19.

The CDR3 DNA follows: TGTGCCAGCAGCTCGTCCCGGGACAGGGGACGACACTACGAGCAGTACTTC. Translated: CASSSSRDRGRHYEQYF. The chain combines TRBV5-6 with TRBJ2-7; 10 nucleotides agree with TRBD1. With V trimmed by 3 bases and J by 3 bases, 12 bases remained unmatched. CDR1 and CDR2 from the germline V gene are SGHDT and YYEEEE. CDR3 length equals 17 residues. The entire variable domain, with the rest obtained from reference TRBV5-6 and TRBJ2-7, is as follows: DAGVTQSPTHLIKTRGQQVTLRCSPKSGHDTVSWYQQALGQGPQFIFQYYEEEERQRGNFPDRFSGHQFPNYSSELNVNALLLGDSALYLCASSSSRDRGRHYEQYFGPGTRLTVT.

The chain combines TRBV10-2 with TRBJ1-5; D call uncertain. Trimming pared 4 bases from V and 6 bases from J, leaving 19 bases between. Germline CDR1 and CDR2: WSHSY and SAAADI. CDR3 length: 16 residues. CDR3 amino acids: CASSAGIASQGQPQHF. The CDR3 region has the DNA TGCGCCAGCAGTGCGGGGATAGCTTCCCAAGGTCAGCCCCAGCATTTT.

The rearrangement joins TRBV2 to TRBJ2-1, with 10 bases matching TRBD2. CDR1 and CDR2 (germline): SNHLY, FYNNEI. The V and J ends lost 3 bases and 3 bases, in that order; junction bases with no gene match: 5. There are 16 residues in the CDR3. CDR3 residues: CASSELLAGNYNEQFF. CDR3 DNA: TGTGCCAGCAGTGAGCTACTAGCGGGAAACTACAATGAGCAGTTCTTC.

The chain carries TRBV28 and TRBJ1-5; 9 positions match TRBD1. Germline V gene sequence: CDR1 MDHEN, CDR2 SYDVKM. Trimming at V came to 5 bases and at J to 6 bases, leaving 8 bases not matched to a gene. This CDR3 region has 15 residues. In DNA, the CDR3 is TGTGCCAGCAGTGGACCAGGACAGGGGCCTCAGCCCCAGCATTTT. Translating gives CASSGPGQGPQPQHF.

This sequence joins TRBV20-1 and TRBJ2-4, with D perhaps matching TRBD2 (6 bases). Germline CDR1 is DFQATT and CDR2 is SNEGSKA (reference sequence). V dropped 3 bases and J dropped 0 bases, with 12 bases sitting between them. This CDR3 is 15 amino acids long. CDR3 coding DNA: TGCAGTGCTAGTCGTCGGGAGCTAGCCAAAAACATTCAGTACTTC. This codes for CSASRRELAKNIQYF.

The rearrangement joins TRBV27 to TRBJ1-1; possible D gene TRBD1, 5 bases. V lost 6 bases and J lost 1, with 15 bases in between. The CDR3 extends over 15 amino acids. Germline V gene sequence: CDR1 MNHEY, CDR2 SMNVEV (reference sequence). CDR3 region: CASRPRQKRNTEAFF. CDR3 coding DNA: TGTGCCAGCAGGCCCCGACAGAAGAGGAACACTGAAGCTTTCTTT.

The chain combines TRBV2 with TRBJ2-2, with TRBD2 identical over 10 bases. CDR1 and CDR2 from the germline V gene are SNHLY and FYNNEI. V was pared by 6 bases and J by 1 base, with 2 bases of the junction left unmatched. This CDR3 contains 15 residues. The CDR3 is CASRIAGGNTGELFF. CDR3 sequence (DNA): TGTGCCAGCAGGATAGCGGGAGGGAACACCGGGGAGCTGTTTTTT.

The rearrangement uses TRBV30 and TRBJ1-1, with a weak D call TRBD1 (6 bases). V dropped 0 bases and J dropped 0 bases, with 14 bases sitting between them. This CDR3 is built from 16 residues. Germline loops: CDR1 GTSNPN, CDR2 SVGIG (reference sequence). CDR3 DNA sequence: TGTGCCTGGAGTGTACACAGGGCCCAGATGAACACTGAAGCTTTCTTT. This translates into CAWSVHRAQMNTEAFF.

The table lists this clone with a few counts. The CDR3 here is CASSVDGLAGIRNEQFF. Written as DNA, the CDR3 is TGTGCCAGCAGCGTAGACGGCCTAGCGGGGATTAGGAATGAGCAGTTCTTC. The gene calls are TRBV9 and TRBJ2-1; 9 bases fit TRBD2. V shed 0 bases, J shed 7 bases, and the junction held 11 bases outside the gene matches. This CDR3 is built from 17 residues. The germline V gene encodes CDR1 SGDLS and CDR2 YYNGEE.

The chain combines TRBV18 with TRBJ2-7; D unresolved. This CDR3 is built from 13 residues. V gave up 5 bases and J gave up 1 base, with 9 bases separating them. Germline V gives CDR1 KGHSH, CDR2 LQKENI. The CDR3 reads CASSDGGSYEQYF. For the CDR3, the DNA is TGTGCCAGCTCAGATGGCGGATCCTACGAGCAGTACTTC.

The V and J genes are TRBV11-2 and TRBJ2-7; 9 bases match TRBD2. The germline gives CDR1 SGHAT, CDR2 FQNNGV. V was clipped by 0 bases and J by 5 bases; unmatched bases: 8. The length of the CDR3 is 16 residues. CDR3 in amino acids: CASSLDRGIAGDEQYF. CDR3 nucleotide sequence: TGTGCCAGCAGCTTAGATCGAGGGATAGCGGGAGACGAGCAGTACTTC.

This rearrangement joins TRBV28 to TRBJ2-5, with TRBD2 identical over 7 bases. J was trimmed by 5 bases and V by 2 bases; bases with no gene match: 20. This CDR3 is 19 amino acids long. The germline V gene encodes CDR1 MDHEN and CDR2 SYDVKM. The CDR3 protein is CASSLGGRQRGGIRETQYF. Here the CDR3 DNA reads TGTGCCAGCAGTTTAGGGGGTAGACAGAGGGGAGGGATAAGGGAGACCCAGTACTTC.

The chain carries TRBV3-1 (or the pseudogene TRBV3-2) and TRBJ1-5; D is perhaps TRBD1 (6 bases). Germline V gene sequence: CDR1 LGHDT, CDR2 YNNKEL (reference sequence). The CDR3 is 13 residues long. The V and J ends lost 1 base and 5 bases respectively, with 6 bases between them. The CDR3 nucleotides are TGTGCCAGCAGCCAAGCAGGGGATCAGCCCCAGCATTTT. Amino acid sequence: CASSQAGDQPQHF.

This chain uses TRBV5-1 with TRBJ2-5; TRBD2 matches 8 bases. Germline trimming cut 4 bases from V and 13 bases from J; bases unmatched to any gene: 12. The CDR3 has 13 amino acids. The germline V gene encodes CDR1 SGHRS and CDR2 YFSETQ. The CDR3 bases are TGCGCCAGCAGCGAACGGGAGGGGGGCTTAAGGTACTTC. It specifies CASSEREGGLRYF.

V gene TRBV5-1 combines with J gene TRBJ2-7, with 9 bases identical to TRBD2. The CDR3 spans 18 residues. Germline V gene lookup returns CDR1 SGHRS and CDR2 YFSETQ. V trimming: 4 bases; J trimming: 6 bases; junction bases outside the gene matches: 20. The CDR3 loop is CASSREPMVREGLSEQYF. DNA for the CDR3: TGCGCCAGCAGCCGGGAGCCGATGGTGCGGGAGGGCCTCAGCGAGCAGTACTTC.

This chain connects TRBV19 to TRBJ2-1; D remains unclear. Germline CDR1 LNHDA, CDR2 SQIVND (reference sequence). With 1 base removed from V and 2 bases from J, the gap between germline ends came to 3 bases. CDR3 length: 13 residues. CDR3 DNA: TGTGCCAGTAGTATAGTAGCCTACAATGAGCAGTTCTTC. It encodes CASSIVAYNEQFF.

V usage is TRBV9 and J usage is TRBJ2-7; 8 nucleotides line up with TRBD2. CDR3 size: 16 residues. The ends lost 0 bases at V and 1 base at J; junction bases unmatched: 6. CDR1 and CDR2 from the germline V gene are SGDLS and YYNGEE. The CDR3 sequence: CASSVVASGSSYEQYF. For the CDR3, the DNA is TGTGCCAGCAGCGTAGTGGCTAGCGGGTCGTCCTACGAGCAGTACTTC.

The chain is built from TRBV7-9 and TRBJ2-1; TRBD1 matches 8 bases. V trimming: 4 bases; J trimming: 6 bases; junction bases outside the gene matches: 5. From germline, CDR1 is SEHNR and CDR2 FQNEAQ (reference sequence). CDR3 size: 14 residues. The CDR3 region is CASSYPGQVNEQFF. The CDR3 DNA follows: TGTGCCAGCAGCTACCCGGGACAGGTCAATGAGCAGTTCTTC.

This chain joins TRBV7-9 and TRBJ2-1; 9 bases align to TRBD1. The J segment lost 8 bases and the V segment lost 6 bases, leaving 5 bases of the junction unmatched. The CDR3 extends over 13 amino acids. Germline-derived CDR1 and CDR2 are SEHNR and FQNEAQ (reference sequence). CDR3 region: CASRLTGGHEQFF. The CDR3 DNA follows: TGTGCCAGCAGGCTCACAGGGGGCCATGAGCAGTTCTTC.

The chain uses TRBV19 and TRBJ2-4; TRBD1 aligns across 7 bases. V lost 1 base, J lost 1 base, and 4 bases stayed unmatched. This CDR3 is 16 amino acids long. Germline V lookup: CDR1 LNHDA, CDR2 SQIVND (reference sequence). CDR3 loop: CASSIGQGVAKNIQYF. The CDR3 DNA sequence: TGTGCCAGTAGTATAGGGCAGGGGGTGGCCAAAAACATTCAGTACTTC. Full variable domain (remainder filled in from reference TRBV19 and TRBJ2-4): DGGITQSPKYLFRKEGQNVTLSCEQNLNHDAMYWYRQDPGQGLRLIYYSQIVNDFQKGDIAEGYSVSREKKESFPLTVTSAQKNPTAFYLCASSIGQGVAKNIQYFGAGTRLSVL.

V and J are TRBV2 and TRBJ1-1; D is perhaps TRBD1 (5 bases). The CDR3 consists of 14 residues. The germline gives CDR1 SNHLY, CDR2 FYNNEI. V lost 8 bases and J lost 4, with 17 bases in between. In DNA, the CDR3 is TGTGCCAGCGCCGATCAGGGAATGAGCACTGAAGCTTTCTTT. Protein sequence: CASADQGMSTEAFF. The variable domain in full, completed from reference TRBV2 and TRBJ1-1, reads EPEVTQTPSHQVTQMGQEVILRCVPISNHLYFYWYRQILGQKVEFLVSFYNNEISEKSEIFDDQFSVERPDGSNFTLKIRSTKLEDSAMYFCASADQGMSTEAFFGQGTRLTVV.

This chain joins TRBV9 and TRBJ2-3; D is possibly TRBD1 (5 bases). V lost 0 bases to trimming and J lost 2 bases, with 7 bases between them. This CDR3 has 14 amino acids. Germline V CDR1 and CDR2: SGDLS, YYNGEE. The CDR3 region has the DNA TGTGCCAGCAGCGTAGGGACATACACAGATACGCAGTATTTT. Translation: CASSVGTYTDTQYF.